The 32 T cell receptor beta chains below come from one sample, sequenced in a study of identical twins. TCRdb re-called the 5' RACE reads with MiXCR, one entry per CDR3 protein. The profile shows about 470,000 distinct CDR3 sequences, 20% to 25% of them singletons. These records were also assigned to another study, of T cells expressing NK-cell markers.

The sample taken for sequencing was CD4+ T cells sorted from blood. Receptors originate from a young woman in good health.

The chain is built from TRBV10-3 and TRBJ1-5; D is uncertain. Germline V gene lookup returns CDR1 ENHRY and CDR2 SYGVKD. V was trimmed by 2 bases and J by 4 bases, leaving 12 bases between them. This CDR3 has 15 residues. For the CDR3, the DNA is TGTGCCATCAGTGAGAGGTGGGATCGTAATCAGCCCCAGCATTTT. As protein: CAISERWDRNQPQHF.

The chain recombines TRBV20-1 with TRBJ1-2; D is unresolved. V gave up 2 bases and J gave up 0 bases, with 10 bases separating them. The CDR3 sequence is 14 residues long. In germline, CDR1 is DFQATT, CDR2 SNEGSKA (reference sequence). Here the CDR3 DNA reads TGCAGTGCTAGATTGCAGGCATCTAACTATGGCTACACCTTC. Translation gives CSARLQASNYGYTF.

J is TRBJ2-7 and V is TRBV20-1, with 10 bases that match TRBD2. The germline CDR1 and CDR2 sequences are DFQATT and SNEGSKA (reference sequence). V lost 5 bases to trimming and J lost 4 bases; unmatched junction nucleotides: 8. The CDR3 is 14 amino acids. DNA for the CDR3: TGCAGTGCTTCCCAACCGGGACTAGCGTACGAGCAGTACTTC. Its protein product is CSASQPGLAYEQYF.

The J gene is TRBJ2-4, the V gene TRBV7-2; possibly TRBD1 for D (7 bases). This CDR3 comprises 17 residues. Trimming left V 1 base short and J 0 bases short, with 13 bases between. Looked up from germline, CDR1 is SGHTA and CDR2 is FQGNSA. As DNA, the CDR3 is TGTGCCAGCAGCTTAGGGGGGGCAGGGGGAGCCAAAAACATTCAGTACTTC. Residues: CASSLGGAGGAKNIQYF. The whole variable domain, filled in from reference TRBV7-2 and TRBJ2-4, reads GAGVSQSPSNKVTEKGKDVELRCDPISGHTALYWYRQSLGQGLEFLIYFQGNSAPDKSGLPSDRFSAERTGGSVSTLTIQRTQQEDSAVYLCASSLGGAGGAKNIQYFGAGTRLSVL.

This rearrangement joins TRBV7-9 to TRBJ2-1; 8 bases agree with TRBD2. Germline V gene lookup returns CDR1 SEHNR and CDR2 FQNEAQ (reference sequence). CDR3 length: 15 amino acids. The junction had 4 bases not matched to a gene; V was cut back by 5 bases and J by 1 base. The chain's CDR3 is CASSRGLESYNEQFF. For the CDR3, the DNA is TGTGCCAGCAGCAGGGGACTAGAATCCTACAATGAGCAGTTCTTC.

The V gene is TRBV5-6, the J gene TRBJ2-5, with 13 nucleotides matching TRBD2. Trimming cost V 5 bases and J 5 bases; bases outside gene matches: 12. The CDR3 length is 17 residues. Germline V gene sequence: CDR1 SGHDT, CDR2 YYEEEE. The CDR3 DNA reads TGTGCCAGCAGTCCACCGGGACTAGCGGGAATAAGGGAGACCCAGTACTTC. This codes for CASSPPGLAGIRETQYF.

This clonotype was counted only a few times. The chain carries TRBV6-2 or TRBV6-3 and TRBJ2-2; D gene unclear. Deletions cut 2 bases from V and 8 bases from J, with 12 bases between. Germline CDR1 MNHEY, CDR2 SVGEGT. CDR3 length: 14 residues. The CDR3 region has the DNA TGTGCCAGCAGTTACCCCGCCGAGATAGGGGAGCTGTTTTTT. Translation gives CASSYPAEIGELFF.

This clonotype was counted between two and nine times. The CDR3 nucleotides read TGTGCCAGCAGCACAACTCCGGGACAGGGAAAGGGAGGGACCCAGTACTTC. Translation: CASSTTPGQGKGGTQYF. V is TRBV27 and J is TRBJ2-5, with 9 bases identical to TRBD1. This CDR3 is 17 amino acids long. From germline, CDR1 is MNHEY and CDR2 SMNVEV (reference sequence). V lost 6 bases to trimming and J lost 7 bases; unmatched junction nucleotides: 18.

The V gene is TRBV5-1, the J gene TRBJ2-5; D may be TRBD2 (5 bases). Trimming left V 5 bases short and J 5 bases short, with 13 bases between. In germline, CDR1 is SGHRS, CDR2 YFSETQ. This CDR3 comprises 13 residues. CDR3 sequence (DNA): TGCGCCAGCAGTTCCGGGAACGGGGAGACCCAGTACTTC. It encodes CASSSGNGETQYF.

The CDR3 region has the DNA TGTGCCAGCAGCGTATACAGTCATGAGCAGTTCTTC. Amino acids: CASSVYSHEQFF. The V call is TRBV9, the J call TRBJ2-1; D is ambiguous. Germline CDR1 and CDR2: SGDLS and YYNGEE. V was shortened by 1 base and J by 8 bases, with 7 bases between the two germline ends. The CDR3 has 12 amino acids.

This clonotype was counted between two and nine times. CDR3 protein: CASSPRGEQFF. As DNA, the CDR3 is TGTGCCAGCTCACCACGAGGCGAGCAGTTCTTC. The chain employs TRBV18 and TRBJ2-1; D unclear. Germline V gene sequence: CDR1 KGHSH, CDR2 LQKENI. The ends were cut back, 1 base at V and 10 bases at J, with 5 bases in the middle. This CDR3 contains 11 residues.

The rearrangement joins TRBV20-1 to TRBJ2-7, with a tentative D call TRBD1 (6 bases). CDR3 length: 13 amino acids. V lost 5 bases and J lost 2, with 13 bases in between. Germline CDR1 is DFQATT and CDR2 is SNEGSKA (reference sequence). CDR3 residues: CSAPATGTYEQYF. The CDR3 nucleotides are TGCAGTGCTCCCGCCACAGGGACCTACGAGCAGTACTTC.

This clonotype was observed many times. This chain links TRBV18 with TRBJ2-7, with D uncertain. The CDR3 totals 13 residues. Germline values: CDR1 KGHSH, CDR2 LQKENI. V gave up 3 bases and J gave up 0 bases, with 6 bases separating them. The CDR3 sequence: CASSPPSSYEQYF. The CDR3 DNA is TGTGCCAGCTCACCCCCTAGCTCCTACGAGCAGTACTTC. The full variable domain, its missing parts supplied by reference TRBV18 and TRBJ2-7, is NAGVMQNPRHLVRRRGQEARLRCSPMKGHSHVYWYRQLPEEGLKFMVYLQKENIIDESGMPKERFSAEFPKEGPSILRIQQVVRGDSAAYFCASSPPSSYEQYFGPGTRLTVT.

V is TRBV6-5 and J is TRBJ1-1; D not certain. Germline CDR1 is MNHEY and CDR2 is SVGAGI. The CDR3 contains 14 residues. Deletions cut 2 bases from V and 8 bases from J, with 15 bases between. CDR3 nucleotides: TGTGCCAGCAGTTACGACCGGCGACGATCCGAAGCTTTCTTT. This encodes CASSYDRRRSEAFF.

The gene calls are TRBV6-5 and TRBJ1-1; TRBD1 might be the D (5 bases). CDR1 is MNHEY, CDR2 SVGAGI, per germline. The CDR3 covers 13 residues. V lost 3 bases, J lost 3 bases, and 8 bases lay in between. CDR3 residues: CASSYGGDTEAFF. CDR3 coding DNA: TGTGCCAGCAGTTATGGAGGGGACACTGAAGCTTTCTTT.

Turning to this clonotype: At one end, the junction sequence differs from germline, possibly due to a read error. J is TRBJ2-7 and V is TRBV5-1; tentative D call: TRBD2 (7 bases). Per the germline V gene, CDR1 is SGHRS and CDR2 is YFSETQ. The CDR3 sequence is 15 residues long. CDR3 residues: CASSLAGRGAYEQHF. The CDR3 bases are TGCGCCAGCAGCTTGGCCGGACGGGGGGCTTACGAGCAGCACTTC.

V gene TRBV18 combines with J gene TRBJ2-3; a weak D match, TRBD2 (6 bases). The V end lost 2 bases, the J end lost 2 bases, and 14 bases lay between the germline ends. The length of the CDR3 is 16 residues. The germline CDR1 and CDR2 sequences are KGHSH and LQKENI. The CDR3 loop is CASSPVVRTTTDTQYF. The CDR3 bases are TGTGCCAGCTCACCAGTAGTTCGGACTACCACAGATACGCAGTATTTT.

The chain employs TRBV6-5 and TRBJ2-3, with 9 bases aligning to TRBD2. Germline CDR1 reads MNHEY; CDR2 reads SVGAGI. Losses at the gene ends were 2 bases for V and 1 base for J; bases not matched to a gene: 4. This CDR3 comprises 16 residues. The CDR3 sequence is CASSYPTSGRTDTQYF. As DNA, the CDR3 is TGTGCCAGCAGTTACCCCACTAGCGGGCGCACAGATACGCAGTATTTT.

This clonotype was picked up a small number of times. J is TRBJ2-1 and V is TRBV6-4, with D perhaps given as TRBD1 or TRBD2 (5 bases each). The germline V gene encodes CDR1 MRHNA and CDR2 SNTAGT. V lost 6 bases and J lost 13, with 19 bases in between. CDR3 length: 13 residues. CDR3 bases: TGTGCCAGCAGGAGGGGCCTTAGCGAAGATCAGTTCTTC. It specifies CASRRGLSEDQFF.

The chain recombines TRBV27 with TRBJ1-5, with D possibly matching TRBD1 (5 bases). Deletions cut 7 bases from V and 4 bases from J, with 11 bases between. Germline-derived CDR1 and CDR2 are MNHEY and SMNVEV (reference sequence). The CDR3 spans 13 residues. The CDR3 DNA sequence: TGTGCCAGCAAAGGGACCGAAAATCAGCCCCAGCATTTT. Encoded protein: CASKGTENQPQHF.

This clonotype was seen a handful of times. The CDR3 DNA reads as TGCAGTGCCGTACAGGGGTCTGGAACTGAAGCTTTCTTT. Its translation is CSAVQGSGTEAFF. This chain connects TRBV20-1 to TRBJ1-1, with 7 bases matching TRBD1. Losses at the gene ends were 6 bases for V and 5 bases for J; bases not matched to a gene: 9. This CDR3 is 13 amino acids long. Germline V gene sequence: CDR1 DFQATT, CDR2 SNEGSKA (reference sequence).

This chain joins TRBV6-5 and TRBJ2-7; 8 bases are a match to TRBD2. The CDR3 spans 13 residues. The germline V gene has CDR1 MNHEY and CDR2 SVGAGI. V lost 3 bases and J lost 6; bases outside the gene matches: 4. The CDR3 DNA sequence: TGTGCCAGCAGTTATCCGGGGACTAGCGAGCAGTACTTC. Protein: CASSYPGTSEQYF.

Comments on this clonotype: The germline gene is not matched at one end of the junction; a read error may be the cause. The rearrangement uses TRBV5-5 and TRBJ2-3; 10 positions match TRBD1. The CDR3 totals 14 residues. Germline loops: CDR1 SGHKS, CDR2 YYEKEE (reference sequence). The chain's CDR3 is CASTLDRGTYTQYF. As DNA, the CDR3 is TGTGCCAGCACCTTGGACAGGGGGACGTATACGCAGTATTTT.

The chain joins TRBV7-8 to TRBJ2-7; 9 bases fit TRBD1. The CDR3 loop spans 12 amino acids. With V trimmed by 4 bases and J by 9 bases, 4 bases remained unmatched. Germline V gene lookup returns CDR1 SGHVS and CDR2 FQNEAQ. In DNA form, the CDR3 reads TGTGCCAGCAGCTCCGGGACAGGGATGCAGTACTTC. Translation: CASSSGTGMQYF.

The genes are TRBV20-1 and TRBJ1-5; a possible D gene is TRBD1 (5 bases). The CDR3 is 13 residues long. Germline CDR1 DFQATT, CDR2 SNEGSKA (reference sequence). The V gene lost 2 bases and the J gene lost 7 bases, with 12 bases spanning the gap. This chain's CDR3 is CSARTGEGQPQHF. The CDR3, as DNA: TGCAGTGCTAGAACGGGGGAAGGACAGCCCCAGCATTTT.

This rearrangement joins TRBV2 to TRBJ2-1; D gene ambiguous. The germline gives CDR1 SNHLY, CDR2 FYNNEI. The CDR3 covers 13 residues. V was shortened by 4 bases and J by 9 bases, with 13 bases between the two germline ends. The CDR3 DNA sequence: TGTGCCAGCAGTGGTTTGGTTGGGCGTGAGCAGTTCTTC. It translates to CASSGLVGREQFF.

The chain combines TRBV14 with TRBJ2-1; 12 bases are a match to TRBD2. V gave up 8 bases and J gave up 10 bases; unmatched junction bases: 12. The CDR3 is made up of 15 amino acids. Per the germline V gene, CDR1 is SGHDN and CDR2 is FVKESK. CDR3 in DNA: TGTGCCAGCCGCCCAACGACTAGCGGGGGAAGGGAGCAGTTCTTC. This sequence encodes CASRPTTSGGREQFF.

This clonotype was seen only a few times. The CDR3 nucleotides read TGTGCCAGCAGCTTAGGGTCCGGCGTCGCGGGCTACGAGCAGTACTTC. It codes for CASSLGSGVAGYEQYF. This sequence joins TRBV7-2 and TRBJ2-7; possibly TRBD2 for D (5 bases). CDR1 and CDR2 from the germline V gene are SGHTA and FQGNSA. The germline V and J ends were trimmed by 1 base and 3 bases, with 16 bases remaining between them. The CDR3 has 16 residues.

In this sample, this clonotype turned up a few times. This chain connects TRBV5-1 to TRBJ2-7; TRBD2 aligns across 10 bases. Germline CDR1 is SGHRS and CDR2 is YFSETQ. The CDR3 sequence is 16 residues long. V shed 9 bases, J shed 6 bases, and the junction held 18 bases outside the gene matches. The CDR3 nucleotides read TGCGCCACCTCGAAGGAACCAGCGGGGGGGCCTGGCGAGCAGTACTTC. As protein: CATSKEPAGGPGEQYF.

The chain recombines TRBV5-1 with TRBJ2-5; 10 bases line up with TRBD2. V lost 2 bases, J lost 1 base, and 5 bases stayed unmatched. Germline-derived CDR1 and CDR2 are SGHRS and YFSETQ. There are 16 residues in the CDR3. This chain's CDR3 is CASSFLSGGAQETQYF. The CDR3 DNA sequence: TGCGCCAGCAGCTTCCTAAGCGGGGGGGCCCAAGAGACCCAGTACTTC.

The chain recombines TRBV7-8 with TRBJ2-7, with TRBD2 as a possible D gene (5 bases). The CDR3 sequence is 14 residues long. Per the germline V gene, CDR1 is SGHVS and CDR2 is FQNEAQ. V was cut by 1 base and J by 2 bases, with 9 bases left in between. The CDR3 DNA reads as TGTGCCAGCAGCTTAGTCCCGGGGACCTACGAGCAGTACTTC. This sequence encodes CASSLVPGTYEQYF.

This clonotype was counted between two and nine times. The chain joins TRBV4-3 to TRBJ2-5; 14 bases are shared with TRBD2. The CDR3 spans 16 residues. The junction had 5 bases not matched to a gene; V was cut back by 4 bases and J by 4 bases. Germline CDR1 LGHNA, CDR2 YSLEER. The CDR3, as DNA: TGCGCCAGCAGCCGGGGACTAGCGGGAGCCAGAGAGACCCAGTACTTC. Encoded protein: CASSRGLAGARETQYF.